This entry describes one T cell receptor (beta chain). Antigen unknown. The data derive from a study of CD4 T cells in relation to SARS-CoV-2 and coronaviruses. Looking at the study overall: Convalescent donors were aged about 20 to 80, with median roughly 42 years. General study findings and limits: Culture-expanded clones reflect memory recall rather than primary priming during culture. No donor gave both pre-pandemic and post-infection samples.

V lost 7 bases, J lost 7 bases, and 5 bases stayed unmatched. Germline-derived CDR1 and CDR2 are GTSNPN and SVGIG (reference sequence). The CDR3 spans 13 residues. Uncultured naive and memory CD4+ T cells supplied DNA for deep TCR-beta sequencing. Libraries were prepared by immunoSEQ multiplex PCR; TCRdb keeps only in-frame clonotypes and omits some of them. The profile shows 35,000 to 40,000 clones, approximately 88% of them singletons. This sequence was found in an adult with COVID-19. Sequenced sample: memory CD4+ T cells from PBMCs. The chain combines TRBV30 with TRBJ1-6, with 9 bases identical to TRBD1. DNA of the CDR3: TGTGCCTTTTCGGGACAGGGCAATTCACCCCTCCACTTT. This encodes CAFSGQGNSPLHF.